This T cell receptor beta chain appears in the sequencing data of a study of metastatic and nonmetastatic thyroid tumors. Broader study findings: For both blood and tumor, malignant thyroid tumors reportedly showed significantly higher TCR beta diversity than benign nodules did.

CDR1 is SGDLS and CDR2 is YYNGEE in the germline V gene. The CDR3 length is 15 residues. V dropped 3 bases and J dropped 8; count of bases not matched to a gene: 9. For this clone: The antigen remains unidentified.

Original analysis: Clinicopathological groups supplied CDR3 differences that were used to build a distant-metastasis classifier for papillary thyroid cancer. Via MiXCR, TCRdb re-called the PCR reads. The V and J calls and clone size come from TCRdb's table, not from the authors' own analysis. The sample holds some 8,000 clones, around 33% seen once. Thyroid surgery was preceded by no treatment in any patient. The chain uses TRBV9 and TRBJ2-1, with 9 bases that match TRBD1. The clonotype originates from a female donor with papillary thyroid cancer or a benign thyroid nodule (not recorded which). Some clones in this sample may be carry-over from other donors' samples. The material sequenced was tumor tissue. This chain's CDR3 is CASSAPGTGKDEQFF. The CDR3 nucleotides are TGTGCCAGCAGCGCTCCCGGGACAGGGAAGGATGAGCAGTTCTTC.